These 22 T cell receptor beta chains were sequenced from one sample in a study of T cells in localized non-small cell lung cancer. This table comes from immunoSEQ multiplex PCR, and its TCRdb copy is limited to in-frame clones, with some not included. The sample lists tens of thousands of clones, about 87% seen once, with approximately 15% in the top ten. The sample here was peripheral blood, taken before any cancer treatment. Receptor source: a man aged 35 to 70 with stage I squamous cell lung carcinoma.

The J gene is TRBJ1-5, the V gene TRBV27, with unresolved D. V dropped 3 bases and J dropped 3 bases, with 9 bases sitting between them. The CDR3 runs to 14 residues. Looked up from germline, CDR1 is MNHEY and CDR2 is SMNVEV (reference sequence). CDR3 DNA: TGTGCCAGCAGTTTGGGAGGGTACAATCAGCCCCAGCATTTT. It yields the protein CASSLGGYNQPQHF.

The chain links TRBV6-1 to TRBJ2-5; 8 positions match TRBD2. V shed 11 bases and J 7 bases; nucleotides not matched to a gene: 9. CDR3 length: 12 residues. Germline loops: CDR1 MNHNS, CDR2 SASEGT. The DNA for the CDR3 is TGTGCCGGGCGACTCGCGGGGGGGACCCAGTACTTC. This gives the protein CAGRLAGGTQYF.

The genes are TRBV29-1 and TRBJ1-2; D is possibly TRBD1 (5 bases). The ends were cut back, 7 bases at V and 4 bases at J, with 10 bases in the middle. The CDR3 extends over 11 amino acids. CDR1 SQVTM and CDR2 ANQGSEA come from the germline V gene. The CDR3: CSADGGYGYTF. The CDR3 DNA reads TGCAGCGCCGACGGGGGCTATGGCTACACCTTC.

This rearrangement joins TRBV2 to TRBJ1-4; D may be TRBD1 (5 bases). Germline V gives CDR1 SNHLY, CDR2 FYNNEI. Trimming shortened V by 2 bases and J by 11 bases, and 12 bases separated the two germline ends. The CDR3 sequence is 13 residues long. The CDR3 loop is CASSERGGGKLFF. The DNA for the CDR3 is TGTGCCAGCAGTGAAAGGGGTGGGGGGAAACTGTTTTTT.

The rearrangement uses TRBV30 and TRBJ1-4; the D is unclear. With 0 bases removed from V and 0 bases from J, the gap between germline ends came to 17 bases. Germline lookup yields CDR1 GTSNPN and CDR2 SVGIG (reference sequence). CDR3 size: 18 residues. As DNA, the CDR3 is TGTGCCTGGAGTGTAGGGTTACAAATGGTTTCAACTAATGAAAAACTGTTTTTT. It is translated as CAWSVGLQMVSTNEKLFF.

J is TRBJ1-3 and V is TRBV10-3, with D hard to call. V shed 7 bases and J shed 0 bases, with 10 bases lying between them. In germline, CDR1 is ENHRY, CDR2 SYGVKD. The CDR3 spans 14 residues. CDR3: CAIKPISSGNTIYF. The CDR3 coding sequence is TGTGCCATCAAGCCCATCAGCTCTGGAAACACCATATATTTT.

V gene TRBV7-2 combines with J gene TRBJ2-3, with 8 bases lining up with TRBD2. Germline CDR1 reads SGHTA; CDR2 reads FQGNSA. This CDR3 is built from 16 residues. V trimming: 4 bases; J trimming: 4 bases; junction bases outside the gene matches: 10. The CDR3 loop is CASSSFGGGSPDTQYF. Here the CDR3 DNA reads TGTGCCAGCAGCTCCTTCGGGGGGGGCTCCCCAGATACGCAGTATTTT.

This chain links TRBV18 with TRBJ1-2; 7 positions match TRBD1. Germline values: CDR1 KGHSH, CDR2 LQKENI. This CDR3 has 15 residues. V shed 6 bases, J shed 8 bases, and the junction held 15 bases outside the gene matches. CDR3 in amino acids: CASSPVGQAADGYTF. CDR3 nucleotides: TGTGCCAGCTCCCCAGTAGGACAGGCCGCCGACGGCTACACCTTC. The full variable domain, with the rest looked up from reference TRBV18 and TRBJ1-2, is NAGVMQNPRHLVRRRGQEARLRCSPMKGHSHVYWYRQLPEEGLKFMVYLQKENIIDESGMPKERFSAEFPKEGPSILRIQQVVRGDSAAYFCASSPVGQAADGYTFGSGTRLTVV.

The V gene is TRBV7-3, the J gene TRBJ2-6; no reliable D call. V was pared by 1 base and J by 2 bases, with 3 bases between. The germline CDR1 and CDR2 sequences are SGHTA and FQGTGA. There are 14 residues in the CDR3. CDR3 sequence: CASSLNPGANVLTF. CDR3 sequence (DNA): TGTGCCAGCAGCTTAAATCCTGGGGCCAACGTCCTGACTTTC.

The rearrangement uses TRBV6-1 and TRBJ1-2; 7 bases align to TRBD1. Germline V gives CDR1 MNHNS, CDR2 SASEGT. The length of the CDR3 is 14 residues. V lost 4 bases, J lost 8 bases, and 10 bases stayed unmatched. The CDR3 spells CASSVQGELFGYTF. The CDR3 coding sequence is TGTGCCAGCAGTGTCCAGGGGGAACTCTTCGGCTACACCTTC.

The sample holds one count of this clone. CDR3 coding DNA: TGTGCCAGCAGAAATGTACAGAGAACTAATGAAAAACTGTTTTTT. Amino acid sequence: CASRNVQRTNEKLFF. The V call is TRBV6-1, the J call TRBJ1-4; no clear D. In germline, CDR1 is MNHNS, CDR2 SASEGT. The V and J ends lost 6 bases and 1 base respectively, with 12 bases between them. The CDR3 covers 15 residues.

The chain employs TRBV27 and TRBJ2-7, with D unclear. Germline loops: CDR1 MNHEY, CDR2 SMNVEV (reference sequence). The CDR3 has 13 residues. V dropped 6 bases and J dropped 0 bases, with 9 bases sitting between them. The CDR3 DNA reads TGTGCCAGCAGGTTCCTCAGCTCCTACGAGCAGTACTTC. Protein: CASRFLSSYEQYF.

The chain combines TRBV7-8 with TRBJ1-5, with D unclear. Trimming removed 1 base from V and 7 bases from J, with 8 bases in between. The CDR3 runs 13 residues. Germline V lookup: CDR1 SGHVS, CDR2 FQNEAQ. The CDR3 bases are TGTGCCAGCAGCTTAGATTTGCGACAGCCCCAGCATTTT. This translates into CASSLDLRQPQHF.

This clone has a handful of counts. The chain carries TRBV19 and TRBJ1-5, with D possibly being TRBD1 (5 bases). Germline CDR1 LNHDA, CDR2 SQIVND (reference sequence). V shed 4 bases and J shed 5 bases, with 12 bases lying between them. The length of the CDR3 is 14 residues. CDR3 residues: CASSSREGYQPQHF. CDR3 bases: TGTGCCAGTAGTAGCAGGGAAGGTTATCAGCCCCAGCATTTT.

CDR3 nucleotide sequence: TGTGCCAGCAGCCCAGATAGCCCTGAGTACAATGAGCAGTTCTTC. Amino acids: CASSPDSPEYNEQFF. The genes are TRBV14 and TRBJ2-1, with D uncertain. Germline V gives CDR1 SGHDN, CDR2 FVKESK. This CDR3 region has 15 residues. Trimming took 4 bases from V and 4 from J, leaving 14 bases between them.

This chain uses TRBV6-4 with TRBJ2-1; a possible D gene is TRBD2 (7 bases). Trimming removed 4 bases from V and 10 bases from J, with 20 bases in between. This CDR3 contains 15 residues. Germline values: CDR1 MRHNA, CDR2 SNTAGT. CDR3 nucleotide sequence: TGTGCCAGCAGTGTCGAGGGGGGGGCCCCGGGAGAGCAGTTCTTC. Encoded protein: CASSVEGGAPGEQFF.

The DNA for the CDR3 is TGTGCCAGCAGCCCTCAGACAGGGGCGAGAGCTTTCTTT. This sequence encodes CASSPQTGARAFF. The chain links TRBV7-9 to TRBJ1-1; 8 nucleotides align to TRBD1. Germline V gene data show CDR1 as SEHNR and CDR2 as FQNEAQ (reference sequence). CDR3 length: 13 amino acids. The J segment lost 10 bases and the V segment lost 5 bases, leaving 9 bases of the junction unmatched.

This chain links TRBV6-6 with TRBJ1-2; possible D gene TRBD1, 5 bases. The CDR3 spans 16 residues. Deletions cut 6 bases from V and 1 base from J, with 18 bases between. Germline V gene lookup returns CDR1 MNHNY and CDR2 SVGAGI (reference sequence). This chain's CDR3 is CASSSPPGDGNYGYTF. For the CDR3, the DNA is TGTGCCAGCAGCTCTCCCCCGGGGGACGGTAACTATGGCTACACCTTC.

V usage is TRBV28 and J usage is TRBJ1-1; D gene uncertain. CDR1 MDHEN and CDR2 SYDVKM come from the germline V gene. The CDR3 covers 16 residues. V lost 2 bases to trimming and J lost 0 bases, with 13 bases between them. The CDR3 sequence: CASSLSGGRLNTEAFF. CDR3 nucleotide sequence: TGTGCCAGCAGTTTAAGTGGTGGCAGACTGAACACTGAAGCTTTCTTT.

The chain has TRBV10-3 and TRBJ1-6; the D gene is possibly TRBD1 (6 bases). V shed 4 bases and J shed 3 bases, with 10 bases lying between them. Looked up from germline, CDR1 is ENHRY and CDR2 is SYGVKD. CDR3 length: 15 residues. This CDR3 reads CAISGGGLYNSPLHF. CDR3 DNA: TGTGCCATCAGTGGGGGGGGCCTCTATAATTCACCCCTCCACTTT.

This chain joins TRBV25-1 and TRBJ2-3, with TRBD2 identical over 8 bases. This CDR3 contains 16 residues. Germline CDR1 reads MGHDK; CDR2 reads SYGVNS. With V trimmed by 3 bases and J by 5 bases, 10 bases remained unmatched. CDR3 sequence reads: CASSDWTSRGGDTQYF. In nucleotides, the CDR3 is TGTGCCAGCAGTGATTGGACTAGCAGGGGTGGAGATACGCAGTATTTT.

Remarks on this clone: Relative to the germline gene, one junction end is altered; a read error may explain this. The chain recombines TRBV2 with TRBJ1-3; D not certain. The CDR3 consists of 14 residues. Per the germline V gene, CDR1 is SNHLY and CDR2 is FYNNEI. CDR3 in amino acids: CASTEASSGNTIYF. CDR3 sequence (DNA): TGTGCCAGCACTGAAGCCTCCTCTGGAAACACCATATATTTT.